One sample yielded the 19 T cell receptor beta chains listed below, sequenced in a study of T cell responses to AZD1222 COVID-19 vaccine. The table came from immunoSEQ multiplex PCR; TCRdb's copy has only in-frame clones and leaves some out. The data show some 130,000 clones, about 93% seen once. Here the sequenced sample was peripheral blood, taken 28 days after the second AZD1222 dose. The receptors originated from an adult who received the AZD1222 COVID-19 vaccine.

The gene calls are TRBV18 and TRBJ1-6; 8 bases fit TRBD1. This CDR3 contains 16 residues. CDR1 and CDR2 (germline): KGHSH, LQKENI. Trimming at V came to 3 bases and at J to 5 bases, leaving 6 bases not matched to a gene. The CDR3 DNA is TGTGCCAGCTCACCGAGGGACAGGCCTAATAATTCACCCCTCCACTTT. Protein sequence: CASSPRDRPNNSPLHF.

The chain couples TRBV7-2 to TRBJ2-1; 14 nucleotides match TRBD2. This CDR3 contains 15 residues. Germline V gives CDR1 SGHTA, CDR2 FQGNSA. V lost 4 bases, J lost 12 bases, and 8 bases stayed unmatched. Here the CDR3 DNA reads TGTGCCAGCAGCTCCCGACTAGCGGGGGGGCTCGGGCAGTTCTTC. Protein sequence: CASSSRLAGGLGQFF.

This sequence joins TRBV18 and TRBJ1-1, with a tentative D call TRBD1 (6 bases). The CDR3 sequence is 17 residues long. The V end was cut by 6 bases, the J end by 3 bases, with 23 bases between. CDR1 and CDR2 (germline): KGHSH, LQKENI. The CDR3 bases are TGTGCCAGCTCGTACCAGATATTAGGGGGGGGGCACACTGAAGCTTTCTTT. Translating gives CASSYQILGGGHTEAFF. Variable domain in full (rest from reference TRBV18 and TRBJ1-1): NAGVMQNPRHLVRRRGQEARLRCSPMKGHSHVYWYRQLPEEGLKFMVYLQKENIIDESGMPKERFSAEFPKEGPSILRIQQVVRGDSAAYFCASSYQILGGGHTEAFFGQGTRLTVV.

This chain uses TRBV30 with TRBJ1-5; D might be TRBD1 (6 bases). Trimming took 3 bases from V and 4 from J, leaving 13 bases between them. The CDR3 runs 14 residues. The V gene's germline CDR1 is GTSNPN and CDR2 SVGIG (reference sequence). Here the CDR3 DNA reads TGTGCCTGGAGCGGGACATCAACTAATCAGCCCCAGCATTTT. It codes for CAWSGTSTNQPQHF. The full variable domain, rest sourced from reference TRBV30 and TRBJ1-5, is SQTIHQWPATLVQPVGSPLSLECTVEGTSNPNLYWYRQAAGRGLQLLFYSVGIGQISSEVPQNLSASRPQDRQFILSSKKLLLSDSGFYLCAWSGTSTNQPQHFGDGTRLSIL.

The CDR3 sequence: CASSQVGPSPPLHF. The DNA of the CDR3 is TGTGCCAGCAGCCAAGTCGGGCCAAGTCCACCCCTCCACTTT. The genes are TRBV14 and TRBJ1-6; D gene unclear. Trimming shortened V by 1 base and J by 11 bases, and 12 bases separated the two germline ends. The CDR3 covers 14 residues. The germline CDR1 and CDR2 sequences are SGHDN and FVKESK.

The chain is built from TRBV11-3 and TRBJ2-3; D call uncertain. V lost 5 bases and J lost 2, with 11 bases in between. There are 14 residues in the CDR3. Germline V CDR1 and CDR2: SGHNT, YENEEA. CDR3 coding DNA: TGTGCCAGCAGCCCGCCTTCGCACACAGATACGCAGTATTTT. It specifies CASSPPSHTDTQYF.

The J gene is TRBJ2-5, the V gene TRBV3-1 (or the pseudogene TRBV3-2); a possible D gene is TRBD2 (5 bases). The CDR3 contains 14 residues. The germline V gene encodes CDR1 LGHDT and CDR2 YNNKEL (reference sequence). V was shortened by 4 bases and J by 5 bases, with 14 bases between the two germline ends. CDR3 nucleotide sequence: TGTGCCAGCAGCCGTGCTTGGGGAGCTGAGACCCAGTACTTC. The encoded protein is CASSRAWGAETQYF.

This clone was seen just once. The rearrangement links TRBV4-1 to TRBJ2-7, with D perhaps TRBD1 (5 bases). The ends were cut back, 0 bases at V and 3 bases at J, with 15 bases in the middle. CDR1 is MGHRA, CDR2 YSYEKL, per germline. The CDR3 covers 16 residues. DNA of the CDR3: TGCGCCAGCAGCCAAGATCCGGAACGGCAGGGCTACGAGCAGTACTTC. Translating gives CASSQDPERQGYEQYF.

This chain connects TRBV28 to TRBJ1-5; D is possibly TRBD1 (5 bases). The V gene's germline CDR1 is MDHEN and CDR2 SYDVKM. The CDR3 runs 15 residues. Trimming took 4 bases from V and 6 from J, leaving 16 bases between them. The CDR3 is CASSSLPGGGQPQHF. Here the CDR3 DNA reads TGTGCCAGCAGTTCCCTCCCGGGGGGAGGTCAGCCCCAGCATTTT.

The chain combines TRBV6-2 or TRBV6-3 with TRBJ1-5; 8 positions agree with TRBD1. Per the germline V gene, CDR1 is MNHEY and CDR2 is SVGEGT. The CDR3 totals 15 residues. J was trimmed by 7 bases and V by 5 bases; bases with no gene match: 10. DNA of the CDR3: TGTGCCAGCAGTCCACGCCCGGACAGGGCGCAGCCCCAGCATTTT. Protein: CASSPRPDRAQPQHF.

This chain joins TRBV2 and TRBJ2-7; D remains unclear. The germline V gene has CDR1 SNHLY and CDR2 FYNNEI. The V end lost 6 bases, the J end lost 3 bases, and 9 bases lay between the germline ends. The CDR3 sequence is 12 residues long. Here the CDR3 reads CASRMTYYEQYF. DNA of the CDR3: TGTGCCAGCAGGATGACATACTACGAGCAGTACTTC. Full variable domain (outside the CDR3, taken from reference TRBV2 and TRBJ2-7): EPEVTQTPSHQVTQMGQEVILRCVPISNHLYFYWYRQILGQKVEFLVSFYNNEISEKSEIFDDQFSVERPDGSNFTLKIRSTKLEDSAMYFCASRMTYYEQYFGPGTRLTVT.

The chain couples TRBV3-1 (or the pseudogene TRBV3-2) to TRBJ1-1; the D gene is possibly TRBD1 (6 bases). CDR3 length: 16 residues. V was shortened by 4 bases and J by 3 bases, with 18 bases between the two germline ends. Germline V CDR1 and CDR2: LGHDT, YNNKEL (reference sequence). The CDR3 nucleotides are TGTGCCAGCAGCCTGGACCATCAGGGGCCTTACACTGAAGCTTTCTTT. Residues: CASSLDHQGPYTEAFF.

This chain connects TRBV6-6 to TRBJ2-4; 8 bases map to TRBD2. The germline V gene has CDR1 MNHNY and CDR2 SVGAGI (reference sequence). This CDR3 contains 16 residues. The V gene end was trimmed by 5 bases and the J gene end by 1 base; junction bases not matched to a gene: 7. The CDR3 reads CASSHLGGVAKNIQYF. CDR3 in DNA: TGTGCCAGCAGTCACCTCGGGGGGGTGGCCAAAAACATTCAGTACTTC.

The chain recombines TRBV2 with TRBJ1-5; TRBD1 might be the D (5 bases). Germline V CDR1 and CDR2: SNHLY, FYNNEI. Trimming left V 2 bases short and J 9 bases short, with 17 bases between. The CDR3 covers 15 residues. CDR3 region: CASSEWALFQGPQHF. The DNA for the CDR3 is TGTGCCAGCAGTGAATGGGCCCTTTTCCAGGGGCCCCAGCATTTT.

This chain joins TRBV27 and TRBJ2-3; TRBD2 matches at 7 bases. The V gene end was trimmed by 3 bases and the J gene end by 3 bases; junction bases not matched to a gene: 9. Germline V CDR1 and CDR2: MNHEY, SMNVEV (reference sequence). The CDR3 extends over 16 amino acids. The CDR3 DNA reads as TGTGCCAGCAGTTTGTACGGACTAGGAGTGACAGATACGCAGTATTTT. The encoded protein is CASSLYGLGVTDTQYF.

This rearrangement joins TRBV19 to TRBJ2-1, with 7 bases that match TRBD2. J lost 6 bases, V lost 3 bases, and 11 bases had no gene match. CDR1 is LNHDA and CDR2 is SQIVND in the germline V gene (reference sequence). The CDR3 covers 16 residues. As DNA, the CDR3 is TGTGCCAGTAGTATTTGGTCGGGGACTAACGGCAATGAGCAGTTCTTC. Its protein is CASSIWSGTNGNEQFF.

The V and J genes are TRBV28 and TRBJ2-7; TRBD1 might be the D (6 bases). The ends were cut back, 4 bases at V and 2 bases at J, with 30 bases in the middle. Germline lookup yields CDR1 MDHEN and CDR2 SYDVKM. The CDR3 consists of 20 residues. CDR3 sequence (DNA): TGTGCCAGCAGTTCCCAGGCCCGAAAAGGTCCGGGACAACAACCCTACGAGCAGTACTTC. The encoded protein is CASSSQARKGPGQQPYEQYF.

The chain links TRBV6-6 to TRBJ2-7; TRBD1 agrees at 9 bases. This CDR3 spans 14 amino acids. CDR1 is MNHNY, CDR2 SVGAGI, per germline (reference sequence). V gave up 3 bases and J gave up 5 bases; unmatched junction bases: 5. The CDR3 sequence is CASSYGRTGDEQYF. DNA of the CDR3: TGTGCCAGCAGTTATGGTCGGACAGGGGACGAGCAGTACTTC.

The chain is built from TRBV6-1 and TRBJ2-7; D uncertain. The germline gives CDR1 MNHNS, CDR2 SASEGT. This CDR3 is built from 13 residues. Between the trimmed V and J ends, which lost 3 bases and 6 bases, there was a span of 12 bases. CDR3 nucleotides: TGTGCCAGCAGTGATCTACCCCTGGGCGAGCAGTACTTC. Its protein is CASSDLPLGEQYF.